Below are 28 T cell receptor beta chains sequenced from a single sample in a study of T cells in tumors and immune-related adverse events (TCRdb year 2021). Library preparation was by the immunoSEQ multiplex PCR assay. The table comes from immuneACCESS by way of TCRdb, which keeps in-frame sequences with V and J called. Part of the clones is missing from these tables; in studies checked, under half for an unresolved V gene and the rest for unknown reasons. Here the sample has 7,900 or so clones; about 95% occur a single time. The ten largest make up approximately 2.2% of the sample. The treatment or condition label corresponds to: nivolumab (PD-1 blockade) given before sampling. The sequences come from lymph node tissue, collected from a patient treated with anti-PD-1 therapy. Receptors were obtained from a female donor with metastatic renal cell carcinoma.

The CDR3 region has the DNA TGTGCCAGCAGTTCTTTACTAGCGGGAGAGCAGTTCTTC. This encodes CASSSLLAGEQFF. V and J are TRBV6-1 and TRBJ2-1, with TRBD2 matching over 10 bases. This CDR3 spans 13 amino acids. The V segment lost 5 bases and the J segment 10 bases; nucleotides outside the gene matches: 5. The germline V gene has CDR1 MNHNS and CDR2 SASEGT.

The chain combines TRBV5-1 with TRBJ1-2, with 7 bases aligning to TRBD1. In germline, CDR1 is SGHRS, CDR2 YFSETQ. The CDR3 length is 17 residues. V was pared by 0 bases and J by 4 bases, with 12 bases of the junction left unmatched. Here the CDR3 DNA reads TGCGCCAGCAGCTTGGCCTCAGGACAGGCGCCGTCCTATGGCTACACCTTC. Its protein is CASSLASGQAPSYGYTF.

This clone was counted a few times. This sequence joins TRBV30 and TRBJ1-3; a weak D match, TRBD1 (5 bases). With 7 bases removed from V and 6 bases from J, the gap between germline ends came to 16 bases. CDR3 size: 13 residues. Germline V gives CDR1 GTSNPN, CDR2 SVGIG (reference sequence). This chain's CDR3 is CASPLDSSNTIYF. CDR3 nucleotide sequence: TGTGCCTCACCGCTCGACAGTTCAAACACCATATATTTT.

The chain couples TRBV21-1 to TRBJ2-7; the table's D call TRBD1 went unverified against the DNA. TRBV21-1 is noted as a pseudogene. The CDR3 spans 15 residues. The CDR3 sequence is CASSKEGAASYEQYF. CDR3 DNA sequence: TGTGCCAGCAGCAAGGAGGGGGCGGCCTCCTACGAGCAGTACTTC.

The J gene is TRBJ2-7, the V gene TRBV4-1; D uncertain. CDR1 and CDR2 from the germline V gene are MGHRA and YSYEKL. CDR3 size: 15 residues. V dropped 1 base and J dropped 2 bases, with 12 bases sitting between them. The CDR3 coding sequence is TGCGCCAGCAGCCAAGGCAGAGAACCTACCTACGAGCAGTACTTC. Amino acids: CASSQGREPTYEQYF.

This sequence joins TRBV9 and TRBJ2-7; 10 bases line up with TRBD1. Per germline, CDR1 SGDLS and CDR2 YYNGEE. The V segment lost 0 bases and the J segment 6 bases; nucleotides outside the gene matches: 18. This CDR3 spans 19 amino acids. CDR3 in amino acids: CASSVGVGVTGTGDFEQYF. CDR3 nucleotides: TGTGCCAGCAGCGTAGGGGTAGGGGTCACCGGGACAGGGGACTTCGAGCAGTACTTC. The full variable domain, rest sourced from reference TRBV9 and TRBJ2-7, is DSGVTQTPKHLITATGQRVTLRCSPRSGDLSVYWYQQSLDQGLQFLIQYYNGEERAKGNILERFSAQQFPDLHSELNLSSLELGDSALYFCASSVGVGVTGTGDFEQYFGPGTRLTVT.

This chain joins TRBV11-3 and TRBJ2-1, with 7 bases fitting TRBD2. Trimming at V came to 4 bases and at J to 10 bases, leaving 16 bases not matched to a gene. CDR1 is SGHNT, CDR2 YENEEA, per germline. The CDR3 runs to 16 residues. The CDR3 here is CASSSPRTRIVREQFF. The CDR3 DNA is TGTGCCAGCAGCTCTCCGAGGACTAGGATTGTTCGGGAGCAGTTCTTC.

V gene TRBV19 combines with J gene TRBJ2-2; D remains unclear. Trimming removed 6 bases at V and 0 bases at J, with 8 bases between. This CDR3 has 14 amino acids. Germline lookup yields CDR1 LNHDA and CDR2 SQIVND (reference sequence). The CDR3, as DNA: TGTGCCAGTAGAGTCGCCTCGAACACCGGGGAGCTGTTTTTT. This gives the protein CASRVASNTGELFF.

This chain links TRBV5-1 with TRBJ1-1; 8 bases agree with TRBD1. After removal of 5 bases from V and 3 bases from J, the junction contained 6 bases not matched to a gene. CDR1 and CDR2 from the germline V gene are SGHRS and YFSETQ. The CDR3 totals 14 residues. This CDR3 is CASSPGGMHTEAFF. The DNA for the CDR3 is TGCGCCAGCAGTCCAGGGGGCATGCACACTGAAGCTTTCTTT.

The chain uses TRBV5-4 and TRBJ1-3; TRBD1 matches at 7 bases. The CDR3 has 15 residues. Germline CDR1 reads SGHNT; CDR2 reads YYREEE (reference sequence). Trimming cost V 4 bases and J 4 bases; bases outside gene matches: 8. Here the CDR3 reads CASSREGAVGNTIYF. The DNA for the CDR3 is TGTGCCAGCAGCAGAGAGGGGGCGGTCGGAAACACCATATATTTT.

In its sample, this clone was seen once. The V gene is TRBV2, the J gene TRBJ2-7; D may be TRBD1 or TRBD2 (5 bases each). Trimming stripped 5 bases from V and 0 bases from J, with 14 bases between. CDR1 SNHLY and CDR2 FYNNEI come from the germline V gene. The CDR3 loop spans 15 amino acids. The CDR3 bases are TGTGCCAGCAGTCCTGGGGACGTACCCTCCTACGAGCAGTACTTC. Translating it yields CASSPGDVPSYEQYF.

This clone was found once. CDR3 loop: CASSFQAGVQETQYF. The CDR3 coding sequence is TGTGCCAGCAGTTTCCAAGCAGGGGTCCAAGAGACCCAGTACTTC. This sequence joins TRBV2 and TRBJ2-5; TRBD1 is a possible D gene (6 bases). There are 15 residues in the CDR3. V was trimmed by 5 bases and J by 1 base, leaving 14 bases between them. Germline V gene lookup returns CDR1 SNHLY and CDR2 FYNNEI.

The V call is TRBV9, the J call TRBJ2-1; unclear D gene. This CDR3 is 13 amino acids long. Trimming removed 0 bases from V and 4 bases from J, with 5 bases in between. The germline V gene encodes CDR1 SGDLS and CDR2 YYNGEE. The CDR3 DNA sequence: TGTGCCAGCAGCGTAGCCTCTTACAATGAGCAGTTCTTC. Amino acids: CASSVASYNEQFF. Full variable domain (missing parts from reference TRBV9 and TRBJ2-1): DSGVTQTPKHLITATGQRVTLRCSPRSGDLSVYWYQQSLDQGLQFLIQYYNGEERAKGNILERFSAQQFPDLHSELNLSSLELGDSALYFCASSVASYNEQFFGPGTRLTVL.

The V and J genes are TRBV7-9 and TRBJ2-5, with D possibly being TRBD2 (6 bases). The ends were cut back, 5 bases at V and 6 bases at J, with 22 bases in the middle. CDR3 size: 16 residues. CDR1 and CDR2 (germline): SEHNR, FQNEAQ (reference sequence). CDR3 nucleotide sequence: TGTGCCAGCAGCCCAGAGGTAGGGGAGGATAAGAAGACCCAGTACTTC. Translated: CASSPEVGEDKKTQYF. The entire variable domain, with the rest obtained from reference TRBV7-9 and TRBJ2-5, is as follows: DTGVSQNPRHKITKRGQNVTFRCDPISEHNRLYWYRQTLGQGPEFLTYFQNEAQLEKSRLLSDRFSAERPKGSFSTLEIQRTEQGDSAMYLCASSPEVGEDKKTQYFGPGTRLLVL.

V gene TRBV30 combines with J gene TRBJ1-2; perhaps TRBD1 as D (6 bases). The CDR3 is made up of 14 amino acids. From germline, CDR1 is GTSNPN and CDR2 SVGIG (reference sequence). Trimming removed 5 bases at V and 0 bases at J, with 13 bases between. CDR3 coding DNA: TGTGCCTGGGGCAGGGGTCTGGCTAACTATGGCTACACCTTC. Its protein product is CAWGRGLANYGYTF.

This chain connects TRBV5-6 to TRBJ2-3; D call uncertain. V gave up 0 bases and J gave up 4 bases, with 9 bases separating them. CDR3 length equals 14 residues. Germline CDR1 SGHDT, CDR2 YYEEEE. CDR3 loop: CASSLVGDADTQYF. The CDR3, as DNA: TGTGCCAGCAGCTTGGTCGGTGACGCAGATACGCAGTATTTT.

The chain combines TRBV7-2 with TRBJ1-4; TRBD1 aligns across 7 bases. CDR1 is SGHTA, CDR2 FQGNSA, per germline. The trim removed 5 bases at V and 8 bases at J, leaving 8 bases unmatched. The CDR3 extends over 14 amino acids. This CDR3 is CASSQRQGREKLFF. The CDR3 nucleotides are TGTGCCAGCAGCCAAAGACAGGGTAGAGAAAAACTGTTTTTT. The complete variable domain, with remaining parts taken from reference TRBV7-2 and TRBJ1-4, reads GAGVSQSPSNKVTEKGKDVELRCDPISGHTALYWYRQSLGQGLEFLIYFQGNSAPDKSGLPSDRFSAERTGGSVSTLTIQRTQQEDSAVYLCASSQRQGREKLFFGSGTQLSVL.

The chain combines TRBV19 with TRBJ1-5; unclear D gene. The ends were cut back, 6 bases at V and 6 bases at J, with 18 bases in the middle. Germline V gene data show CDR1 as LNHDA and CDR2 as SQIVND (reference sequence). The CDR3 extends over 15 amino acids. The CDR3 spells CASREEAVRRQPQHF. The CDR3 DNA reads as TGTGCCAGTAGAGAGGAGGCCGTCAGACGTCAGCCCCAGCATTTT.

J is TRBJ2-1 and V is TRBV7-9; 7 positions match TRBD2. Trimming at V came to 8 bases and at J to 2 bases, leaving 0 bases not matched to a gene. This CDR3 is built from 12 residues. Germline loops: CDR1 SEHNR, CDR2 FQNEAQ (reference sequence). The CDR3 spells CASGGAYNEQFF. The CDR3 nucleotides read TGTGCCAGCGGGGGGGCCTACAATGAGCAGTTCTTC. Together with reference TRBV7-9 and TRBJ2-1, the CDR3 gives the full variable domain: DTGVSQNPRHKITKRGQNVTFRCDPISEHNRLYWYRQTLGQGPEFLTYFQNEAQLEKSRLLSDRFSAERPKGSFSTLEIQRTEQGDSAMYLCASGGAYNEQFFGPGTRLTVL.

V usage is TRBV18 and J usage is TRBJ2-7, with 10 positions matching TRBD1. The CDR3 is 15 amino acids. Germline assignment: CDR1 KGHSH and CDR2 LQKENI. The trim removed 5 bases at V and 3 bases at J, leaving 7 bases unmatched. The DNA of the CDR3 is TGTGCCAGCTCAGGCGGGACAGGGGTAAGCTACGAGCAGTACTTC. Its protein product is CASSGGTGVSYEQYF.

This chain connects TRBV7-9 to TRBJ1-2, with D possibly TRBD1 on 5 matching bases. The V gene's germline CDR1 is SEHNR and CDR2 FQNEAQ (reference sequence). V was trimmed by 3 bases and J by 6 bases, leaving 11 bases between them. This CDR3 region has 13 residues. CDR3 sequence: CASSFPGVNGYTF. CDR3 coding DNA: TGTGCCAGCAGCTTCCCGGGGGTGAATGGCTACACCTTC.

This chain connects TRBV30 to TRBJ1-1; D is undetermined. The CDR3 length is 13 residues. CDR1 GTSNPN and CDR2 SVGIG come from the germline V gene (reference sequence). Trimming shortened V by 0 bases and J by 1 base, and 6 bases separated the two germline ends. The CDR3 DNA reads as TGTGCCTGGAGTGTGGCCGAGAACACTGAAGCTTTCTTT. Translating it yields CAWSVAENTEAFF.

The rearrangement joins TRBV7-9 to TRBJ2-1, with D perhaps matching TRBD2 (7 bases). The CDR3 spans 17 residues. CDR1 is SEHNR and CDR2 is FQNEAQ in the germline V gene (reference sequence). V lost 3 bases to trimming and J lost 4 bases, with 19 bases between them. The CDR3 nucleotides are TGTGCCAGCAGCTTCCCATTCTCGGGGGGCACTTACAATGAGCAGTTCTTC. This gives the protein CASSFPFSGGTYNEQFF.

Only one count was recorded for this clone. The chain has TRBV27 and TRBJ1-4, with D possibly TRBD1 on 6 matching bases. Per germline, CDR1 MNHEY and CDR2 SMNVEV (reference sequence). V shed 4 bases and J shed 6 bases, with 15 bases lying between them. This CDR3 spans 15 amino acids. The CDR3 DNA sequence: TGTGCCAGCAGTTACCGAACAGGGTTGGATGAAAAACTGTTTTTT. This gives the protein CASSYRTGLDEKLFF.

The genes are TRBV6-4 and TRBJ1-1; maybe TRBD1 (6 bases). Germline CDR1 reads MRHNA; CDR2 reads SNTAGT. Deletions cut 3 bases from V and 2 bases from J, with 13 bases between. This CDR3 is built from 15 residues. The CDR3 loop is CASSESPQGNTEAFF. In DNA, the CDR3 is TGTGCCAGCAGTGAATCGCCACAGGGAAACACTGAAGCTTTCTTT.

The chain links TRBV4-3 to TRBJ2-3; D uncertain. This CDR3 has 14 residues. Trimming stripped 5 bases from V and 0 bases from J, with 9 bases between. CDR1 LGHNA and CDR2 YSLEER come from the germline V gene. The CDR3 is CASSGKASTDTQYF. In nucleotides, the CDR3 is TGCGCCAGCAGCGGGAAAGCTAGCACAGATACGCAGTATTTT.

This clone was counted once. The chain carries TRBV7-9 and TRBJ2-1; 8 bases agree with TRBD1. Germline V gives CDR1 SEHNR, CDR2 FQNEAQ (reference sequence). CDR3 length: 15 residues. Trimming at V came to 1 base and at J to 4 bases, leaving 3 bases not matched to a gene. Here the CDR3 reads CASSLEQGAYNEQFF. The CDR3 DNA reads as TGTGCCAGCAGCTTAGAGCAGGGGGCTTACAATGAGCAGTTCTTC.

CDR3 coding DNA: TGTGCCTGGAGTGTACTACAGTTCAATCAGCCCCAGCATTTT. It codes for CAWSVLQFNQPQHF. This chain connects TRBV30 to TRBJ1-5; D remains unclear. V lost 0 bases, J lost 3 bases, and 9 bases lay in between. This CDR3 has 14 amino acids. Germline CDR1 and CDR2: GTSNPN and SVGIG (reference sequence). Based on the CDR3 plus reference TRBV30 and TRBJ1-5, the full variable domain is SQTIHQWPATLVQPVGSPLSLECTVEGTSNPNLYWYRQAAGRGLQLLFYSVGIGQISSEVPQNLSASRPQDRQFILSSKKLLLSDSGFYLCAWSVLQFNQPQHFGDGTRLSIL.